The 8 T cell receptor beta chains below all came from one sample that was sequenced in a study of control samples from healthy donors and cancer patients. Measured with immunoSEQ multiplex PCR; TCRdb has only the in-frame clones, and not every one. This table has 150,000 or so clones, around 88% appearing once. Sequencing was carried out using blood. The source is a man aged 18 to 30 in good health.

V and J are TRBV27 and TRBJ2-1; TRBD1 is a possible D gene (6 bases). V dropped 6 bases and J dropped 3 bases, with 12 bases sitting between them. The CDR3 covers 14 residues. The germline V gene has CDR1 MNHEY and CDR2 SMNVEV (reference sequence). The CDR3 spells CASRQTGNYNEQFF. The CDR3 nucleotides are TGTGCCAGCAGGCAAACAGGGAACTACAATGAGCAGTTCTTC.

This chain connects TRBV18 to TRBJ1-5; no reliable D call. V gave up 3 bases and J gave up 4 bases, with 7 bases separating them. This CDR3 has 13 residues. Per germline, CDR1 KGHSH and CDR2 LQKENI. The CDR3: CASSPGANQPQHF. In DNA form, the CDR3 reads TGTGCCAGCTCACCGGGAGCAAATCAGCCCCAGCATTTT. The full variable domain, its missing parts supplied by reference TRBV18 and TRBJ1-5, is NAGVMQNPRHLVRRRGQEARLRCSPMKGHSHVYWYRQLPEEGLKFMVYLQKENIIDESGMPKERFSAEFPKEGPSILRIQQVVRGDSAAYFCASSPGANQPQHFGDGTRLSIL.

The genes are TRBV7-9 and TRBJ1-1; no clear D gene. Trimming took off 8 bases at V and 5 bases at J, with 15 bases between the two ends. CDR3 length: 13 amino acids. Germline V gives CDR1 SEHNR, CDR2 FQNEAQ (reference sequence). The CDR3 region is CASSLTWETEAFF. CDR3 bases: TGTGCCAGCTCCTTGACTTGGGAGACTGAAGCTTTCTTT.

This chain uses TRBV2 with TRBJ1-5, with D tentatively TRBD1 (5 bases). Trimming removed 6 bases at V and 0 bases at J, with 12 bases between. Germline CDR1 reads SNHLY; CDR2 reads FYNNEI. This CDR3 is built from 15 residues. CDR3 sequence (DNA): TGTGCCAGCAGCAAGACAGATCATAGCAATCAGCCCCAGCATTTT. The encoded protein is CASSKTDHSNQPQHF.

V gene TRBV27 combines with J gene TRBJ2-7, with D tentatively TRBD2 (7 bases). The CDR3 is 15 amino acids. The V end was cut by 2 bases, the J end by 2 bases, with 13 bases between. Per the germline V gene, CDR1 is MNHEY and CDR2 is SMNVEV (reference sequence). The CDR3 DNA reads TGTGCCAGCAGTTTACGCGGGGGCGGTCCCTACGAGCAGTACTTC. The encoded protein is CASSLRGGGPYEQYF.

The CDR3 nucleotides are TGTGCCAGCAGTGTACAGGGGAGCTCCTACAATGAGCAGTTCTTC. Translating it yields CASSVQGSSYNEQFF. The chain combines TRBV2 with TRBJ2-1, with 7 bases fitting TRBD1. The length of the CDR3 is 15 residues. The V and J ends lost 4 bases and 0 bases, in that order; junction bases with no gene match: 3. Per the germline V gene, CDR1 is SNHLY and CDR2 is FYNNEI.

Concerning this clone: Other DNA sequences from this sample encode an identical CDR3 as well. This chain uses TRBV6-5 with TRBJ2-1; D unclear. Trimming took 2 bases from V and 8 from J, leaving 4 bases between them. CDR3 length: 11 residues. In germline, CDR1 is MNHEY, CDR2 SVGAGI. The CDR3 nucleotides are TGTGCCAGCAGTTACCTCGATGAGCAGTTCTTC. Amino acid sequence: CASSYLDEQFF.

V usage is TRBV30 and J usage is TRBJ2-6, with 7 nucleotides matching TRBD1. V lost 3 bases to trimming and J lost 8 bases; unmatched junction nucleotides: 10. The CDR3 consists of 15 residues. Per germline, CDR1 GTSNPN and CDR2 SVGIG (reference sequence). CDR3 sequence reads: CAWRVTGLGTNVLTF. CDR3 in DNA: TGTGCCTGGAGAGTGACAGGGCTAGGGACCAACGTCCTGACTTTC.